The source of this TCR beta chain is a study of T cells expressing NK-cell markers. Study context: Seven of the eight sequenced donors were classified as HCMV-seropositive, and one was classified as seronegative.

The CDR3 runs to 15 residues. CDR1 is MNHEY, CDR2 SVGEGT, per germline. Libraries used 5'RACE template switching adding universal primer site and UMIs. Using the 5' RACE reads, TCRdb records one entry per CDR3 protein without DNA. This sample carries approximately 460,000 distinct CDR3 sequences, with under 7.5% going to the ten biggest clones. The clonotype comes from a woman aged 18-70 years in good health. This chain connects TRBV6-2 or TRBV6-3 to TRBJ2-7; TCRdb returns TRBD2, unconfirmable since there is no DNA. Sequencing was carried out using blood T cells: a sorted CD56 or NKG2C T cell subset, CD4+ or CD8+ T cells, or bulk PBMC T cells (not recorded which). CDR3 loop: CASTPAGGGTYEQYF.